This T cell receptor beta chain was recovered during a study of Graves' ophthalmopathy and Graves' hyperthyroidism. Study information: Researchers classed hyperthyroidism as stable given no ophthalmopathy within 18 months of follow-up. Notes on the study in general: Blood also contained most of the expanded thyroid clonotypes above 0.001 frequency.

Concerning this clonotype itself: What it recognizes is unknown.

Other autoimmune diseases, uncontrolled infections, pregnancy or lactation led to the exclusion of patients. Orbital computed tomography and thyroid ultrasound, along with TRAb, serum thyroxine and clinical symptoms, underpinned diagnosis. RNA transcripts provided the template for amplifying TCR beta CDR3 regions. Second-round multiplex PCR came after first-round RT-PCR with HTBI primers. TCRdb re-called the multiplex PCR reads through MiXCR, storing one row per CDR3 protein. The table shows over a million distinct CDR3 sequences, with about 38% occurring only once. Between the trimmed V and J ends, which lost 0 bases and 1 base, there was a span of 14 bases. Germline-derived CDR1 and CDR2 are SGDLS and YYNGEE. The CDR3 totals 16 residues.

This receptor was identified in an adult man with Graves' hyperthyroidism. The rearrangement links TRBV9 to TRBJ2-7; possible D gene TRBD2, 5 bases. The sequenced sample was peripheral blood or thyroid tissue (not recorded which). This CDR3 reads CASSVEGNGISYEQYF. In DNA, the CDR3 is TGTGCCAGCAGCGTAGAAGGCAACGGGATTTCCTACGAGCAGTACTTC.